The clone carrying this TCR beta chain was detected a few times. Sample-barcoded 5' priming and a J-beta primer mix drove a second PCR of about 6 to 11 cycles. TCRdb re-analysed the 5' RACE reads in MiXCR, keeping a single row per CDR3 protein. The sample has roughly 550,000 distinct CDR3 sequences, about 25% seen once. Germline CDR1 SGHRS, CDR2 YFSETQ. V was pared by 4 bases and J by 2 bases, with 16 bases between. The CDR3 extends over 15 amino acids. This entry is derived from a study of blood T cells in healthy people across ages. This sample also belongs to another study, concerning T cells of mothers and their children.

The sequence was obtained from a boy between 10 and 17 years old in good health. The chain joins TRBV5-1 to TRBJ2-7, with TRBD2 as a possible D gene (5 bases). The source material was blood. CDR3 sequence: CASSPRLPVPYEQYF. The CDR3 bases are TGCGCCAGCAGCCCTAGACTACCAGTGCCCTACGAGCAGTACTTC.